This T cell receptor beta chain was identified in a study of blood T cell repertoires in COVID-19. Across the study: Acute and convalescent COVID-19 samples came from the United States, Italy and Spain. Sources were T cells, B-cell-depleted T cells, or PBMCs; the material itself was cDNA or gDNA.

The CDR3 runs to 14 residues. Trimming left V 4 bases short and J 2 bases short, with 8 bases between. The germline gives CDR1 SGHAT, CDR2 FQDESV (reference sequence). Study processing details: Amplifying reference gene primers gave estimates of nucleated cell counts. Here immunoSEQ multiplex PCR was the method, and the copy in TCRdb shows in-frame clones only, minus some. V, J and clone size reflect that table, while D and trimming were determined from the DNA. The table shows around 30,000 clones, with over 80% occurring only once. This clonotype originated in a human donor in a cohort sampled during active COVID-19. The sequenced sample was peripheral blood. The V gene is TRBV11-1, the J gene TRBJ2-2; weak D call: TRBD1 (5 bases). The CDR3, as DNA: TGTGCCAGCAGCTCCAGGGTAAACACCGGGGAGCTGTTTTTT. It encodes CASSSRVNTGELFF.